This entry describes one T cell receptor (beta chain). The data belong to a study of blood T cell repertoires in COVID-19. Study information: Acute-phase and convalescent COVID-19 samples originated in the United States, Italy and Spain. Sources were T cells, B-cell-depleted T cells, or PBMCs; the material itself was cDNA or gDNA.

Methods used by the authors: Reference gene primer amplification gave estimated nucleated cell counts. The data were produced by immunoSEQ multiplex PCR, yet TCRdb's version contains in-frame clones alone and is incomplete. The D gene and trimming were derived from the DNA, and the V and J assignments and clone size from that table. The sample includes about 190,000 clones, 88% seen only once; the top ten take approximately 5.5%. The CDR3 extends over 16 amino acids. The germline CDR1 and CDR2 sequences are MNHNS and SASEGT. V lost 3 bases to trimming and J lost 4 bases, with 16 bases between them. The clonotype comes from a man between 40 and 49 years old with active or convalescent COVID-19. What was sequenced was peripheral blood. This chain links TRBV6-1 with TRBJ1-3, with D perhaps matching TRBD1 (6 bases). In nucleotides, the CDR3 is TGTGCCAGCAGTGAGCCCTCAGGGGCGCGGGGAAACACCATATATTTT. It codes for CASSEPSGARGNTIYF.